What follows is one T cell receptor beta chain and its context. This receptor's antigen is unknown. Base qualities are not at hand, and no much larger clone is one base apart. To sequence the TCRbeta CDR3 region, genomic DNA was isolated from the sorted cells. The immunoSEQ Assay was used to sequence the TCRbeta CDR3 regions. TCRdb took over this immuneACCESS table, retaining in-frame rearrangements with V and J assigned. Such tables are incomplete; in checked studies, under half of the missing clones stem from an unresolved V gene, and the remainder is unexplained. Across this sample there are tens of thousands of clones, with 70% to 90% seen only once. About 4.7% of the sample rests with the top ten. Patients with autoimmune disease history or receiving systemic immunosuppression were excluded from the trial. In every dose cohort, peripheral blood was drawn for TCR sequencing at baseline, cycle 4 day 1, and cycle 7 day 1. The samples were drawn from a first-in-human, open-label, multicenter phase I dose-escalation trial of ivuxolimab. Adults with locally advanced or metastatic melanoma, renal cell carcinoma, hepatocellular carcinoma or head and neck squamous cell carcinoma were enrolled in the trial. Before TCR sequencing, CD4+ T cells and CD8+ T cells from peripheral blood were sorted into separate populations.

The data were taken from a study of OX40 agonist ivuxolimab in advanced cancers. About the study as a whole: Ivuxolimab was a fully human IgG2 agonistic monoclonal antibody targeting the costimulatory receptor OX40 (CD134). Intravenous ivuxolimab was administered to patients every 2 weeks at six dose levels: 0.01, 0.1, 0.3, 1.5, 3 and 10 mg/kg. Among the approximately 50 dose-escalation patients, 19 had hepatocellular carcinoma, roughly 15 melanoma, 9 renal cell carcinoma and 9 head and neck cancer. In the dose-escalation cohort, roughly four fifths of patients were male, and the mean age was roughly 60 years, with a range of about 23 to 90. Patients were allowed to have had prior anti-PD-1, anti-PD-L1 or anti-CTLA-4 therapy, and approximately 40% of the dose-escalation patients had been treated with checkpoint inhibitors. Partial responses occurred in three dose-escalation patients: two with cutaneous melanoma and one with hepatocellular carcinoma. Peripheral TCRbeta sequencing was intended to test whether TCR sequence diversity was altered and clonal T-cell expansion was caused by ivuxolimab. The paper covers the monotherapy dose-escalation part of the phase I ivuxolimab trial, which included N ≈ 50 patients.

CDR1 is given as SGHTA and CDR2 as FQGNSA, both from the germline V gene. Inclusive of the bounding cysteine and phenylalanine, the CDR3 is 14 residues long. The retained sequence is limited to the CDR3, 42 bases, with the frame set at the first base. V loses 3 bases of germline sequence and J loses 4 bases, and the interval between the two ends is 13 bases. Here is what the overall study found, with its caveats: Low levels of normalized T-cell clonal expansion were also seen in some patients who did not respond. In the 0.1-3.0 mg/kg groups, partial responders were among the patients with the lowest normalized peripheral clonal expansion, particularly in CD8+ T cells. Clonal expansion of both CD4+ and CD8+ blood T cells was observed from baseline to week 6 at doses 0.1 to 3.0 mg/kg. On average, CD8+ T cells showed more expanded clones than CD4+ T cells after ivuxolimab. Antigen specificity was not determined for the clonally expanded peripheral T cells.

The sample consisted of CD4+ or CD8+ T cells sorted from blood, taken in a trial of the OX40 agonist ivuxolimab. The receptor was isolated from an adult with an advanced solid tumor such as melanoma, head and neck, liver or kidney cancer. The rearrangement joined TRBV7-2 to TRBJ2-7; the D gene is perhaps TRBD1, from 5 matching bases. The CDR3 protein is CASSLGPINYEQYF. The DNA sequence reads TGTGCCAGCAGCTTGGGGCCAATTAATTACGAGCAGTACTTC.